The next 8 T cell receptor beta chains were all read from a single sample in a study of circulating tumor DNA in untreated peripheral T-cell lymphoma. Sequencing used immunoSEQ multiplex PCR; TCRdb keeps in-frame clones, though not all of them. The table shows under 500 clones, with 70% to 80% occurring only once. Sequences were obtained from cell-free DNA from blood serum. Receptors were obtained from a human donor with peripheral T-cell lymphoma.

The gene calls are TRBV19 and TRBJ2-1; no firm D call. Germline V gene sequence: CDR1 LNHDA, CDR2 SQIVND (reference sequence). Trimming left V 5 bases short and J 1 base short, with 9 bases between. There are 14 residues in the CDR3. This CDR3 is CASSSLGSYNEQFF. DNA for the CDR3: TGTGCCAGTAGTTCTTTAGGGTCCTACAATGAGCAGTTCTTC.

As regards this clone: Distinct nucleotide sequences in the sample also encode this CDR3. V gene TRBV10-2 combines with J gene TRBJ1-5; D unclear. Looked up from germline, CDR1 is WSHSY and CDR2 is SAAADI. This CDR3 contains 16 residues. Deletions cut 0 bases from V and 0 bases from J, with 9 bases between. CDR3 protein: CASSESPGNSNQPQHF. The CDR3 DNA sequence: TGCGCCAGCAGTGAGTCGCCGGGGAATAGCAATCAGCCCCAGCATTTT.

This rearrangement joins TRBV30 to TRBJ2-2, with D unresolved. V lost 3 bases, J lost 1 base, and 9 bases lay in between. CDR1 and CDR2 from the germline V gene are GTSNPN and SVGIG (reference sequence). The CDR3 runs 14 residues. The chain's CDR3 is CAWRWDRNTGELFF. CDR3 sequence (DNA): TGTGCCTGGAGATGGGATAGGAACACCGGGGAGCTGTTTTTT.

J is TRBJ2-3 and V is TRBV27; no reliable D call. CDR3 length: 11 residues. Trimming removed 4 bases at V and 4 bases at J, with 3 bases between. Looked up from germline, CDR1 is MNHEY and CDR2 is SMNVEV (reference sequence). CDR3 in DNA: TGTGCCAGCAGTTCCTCAGATACGCAGTATTTT. The encoded protein is CASSSSDTQYF.

The chain couples TRBV11-2 to TRBJ2-7; D is unresolved. The CDR3 has 16 amino acids. V lost 5 bases and J lost 0, with 17 bases in between. Germline V CDR1 and CDR2: SGHAT, FQNNGV. This CDR3 reads CASSPNSHSASYEQYF. For the CDR3, the DNA is TGTGCCAGCAGCCCTAATTCGCACAGCGCCTCCTACGAGCAGTACTTC.

The genes are TRBV9 and TRBJ2-2; 7 nucleotides agree with TRBD1. Per germline, CDR1 SGDLS and CDR2 YYNGEE. Trimming cost V 0 bases and J 0 bases; bases outside gene matches: 2. CDR3 length equals 16 residues. The CDR3 bases are TGTGCCAGCAGCGTAGCCGGGACAGCGAACACCGGGGAGCTGTTTTTT. As protein: CASSVAGTANTGELFF. Complete variable domain (other parts from reference TRBV9 and TRBJ2-2): DSGVTQTPKHLITATGQRVTLRCSPRSGDLSVYWYQQSLDQGLQFLIQYYNGEERAKGNILERFSAQQFPDLHSELNLSSLELGDSALYFCASSVAGTANTGELFFGEGSRLTVL.

For the CDR3, the DNA is TGTGCCAGCGGGTCGTCCATGAACACTGAAGCTTTCTTT. Translation gives CASGSSMNTEAFF. This chain joins TRBV2 and TRBJ1-1; D is undetermined. The germline V gene has CDR1 SNHLY and CDR2 FYNNEI. The CDR3 has 13 amino acids. V was shortened by 8 bases and J by 0 bases, with 10 bases between the two germline ends.

The chain combines TRBV27 with TRBJ2-7; 7 bases map to TRBD1. The length of the CDR3 is 15 residues. Germline V CDR1 and CDR2: MNHEY, SMNVEV (reference sequence). The ends lost 0 bases at V and 3 bases at J; junction bases unmatched: 5. The CDR3 here is CASSLSGDRDYEQYF. The CDR3 region has the DNA TGTGCCAGCAGTTTATCGGGGGACAGAGACTACGAGCAGTACTTC.